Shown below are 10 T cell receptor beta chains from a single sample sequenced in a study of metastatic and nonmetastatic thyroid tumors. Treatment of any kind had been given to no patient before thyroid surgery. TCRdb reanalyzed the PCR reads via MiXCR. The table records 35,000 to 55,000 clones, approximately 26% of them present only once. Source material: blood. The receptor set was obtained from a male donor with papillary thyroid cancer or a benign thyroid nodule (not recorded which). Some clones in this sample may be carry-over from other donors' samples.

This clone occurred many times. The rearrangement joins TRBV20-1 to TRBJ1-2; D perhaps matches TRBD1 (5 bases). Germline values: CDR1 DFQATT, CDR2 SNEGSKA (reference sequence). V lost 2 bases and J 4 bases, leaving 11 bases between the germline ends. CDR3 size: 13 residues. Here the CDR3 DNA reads TGCAGTGCTAGATGGGGGGACTTCTATGGCTACACCTTC. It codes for CSARWGDFYGYTF.

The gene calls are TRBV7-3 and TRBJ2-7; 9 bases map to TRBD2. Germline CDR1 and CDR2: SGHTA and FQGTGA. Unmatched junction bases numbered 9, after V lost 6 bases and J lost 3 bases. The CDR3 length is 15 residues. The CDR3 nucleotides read TGTGCCAGCAGGATTAGCGGGAGAGTCAACTACGAGCAGTACTTC. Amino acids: CASRISGRVNYEQYF.

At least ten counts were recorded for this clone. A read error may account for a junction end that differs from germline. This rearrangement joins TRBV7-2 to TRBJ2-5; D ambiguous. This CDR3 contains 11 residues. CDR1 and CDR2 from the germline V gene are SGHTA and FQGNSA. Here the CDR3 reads CVSSSQETQYF. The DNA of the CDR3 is TGTGTCAGCAGCTCTCAAGAGACCCAGTACTTC.

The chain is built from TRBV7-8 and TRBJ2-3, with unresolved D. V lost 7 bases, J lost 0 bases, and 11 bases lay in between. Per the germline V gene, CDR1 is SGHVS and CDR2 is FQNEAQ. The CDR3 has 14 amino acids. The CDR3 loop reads CASTLTTSTDTQYF. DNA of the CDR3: TGTGCCAGCACCTTGACAACTAGCACAGATACGCAGTATTTT.

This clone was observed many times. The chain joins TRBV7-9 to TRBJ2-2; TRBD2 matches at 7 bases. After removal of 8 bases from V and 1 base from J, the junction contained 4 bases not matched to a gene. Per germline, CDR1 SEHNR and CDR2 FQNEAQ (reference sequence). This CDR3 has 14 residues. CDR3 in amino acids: CASQGGRNTGELFF. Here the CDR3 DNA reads TGTGCCAGCCAGGGCGGGAGGAACACCGGGGAGCTGTTTTTT.

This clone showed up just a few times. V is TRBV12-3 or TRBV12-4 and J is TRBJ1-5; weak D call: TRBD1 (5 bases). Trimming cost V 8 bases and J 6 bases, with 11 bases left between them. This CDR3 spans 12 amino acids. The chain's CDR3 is CASPRGCQPQHF. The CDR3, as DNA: TGTGCCAGCCCCCGGGGCTGTCAGCCCCAGCATTTT.

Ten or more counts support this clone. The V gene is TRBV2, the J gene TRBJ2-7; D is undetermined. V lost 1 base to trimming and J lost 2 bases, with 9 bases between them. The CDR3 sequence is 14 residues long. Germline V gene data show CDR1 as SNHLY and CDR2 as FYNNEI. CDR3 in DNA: TGTGCCAGCAGTGAAGATCTGGGAACCTACGAGCAGTACTTC. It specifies CASSEDLGTYEQYF.

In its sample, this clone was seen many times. The CDR3 loop reads CASSLSGSSYNEQFF. As DNA, the CDR3 is TGTGCCAGCAGCCTCAGCGGAAGCTCCTACAATGAGCAGTTCTTC. This chain joins TRBV14 and TRBJ2-1; D may be TRBD2 (5 bases). The V and J ends lost 4 bases and 0 bases respectively, with 10 bases between them. Per germline, CDR1 SGHDN and CDR2 FVKESK. The CDR3 extends over 15 amino acids.

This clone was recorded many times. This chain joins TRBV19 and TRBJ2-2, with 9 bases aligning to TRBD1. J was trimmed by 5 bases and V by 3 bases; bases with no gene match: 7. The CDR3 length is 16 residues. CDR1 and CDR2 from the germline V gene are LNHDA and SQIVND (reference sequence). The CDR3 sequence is CASSILQGAGTGELFF. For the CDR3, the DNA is TGTGCCAGTAGTATCTTACAGGGGGCTGGGACCGGGGAGCTGTTTTTT. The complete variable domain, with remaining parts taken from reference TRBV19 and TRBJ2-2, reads DGGITQSPKYLFRKEGQNVTLSCEQNLNHDAMYWYRQDPGQGLRLIYYSQIVNDFQKGDIAEGYSVSREKKESFPLTVTSAQKNPTAFYLCASSILQGAGTGELFFGEGSRLTVL.

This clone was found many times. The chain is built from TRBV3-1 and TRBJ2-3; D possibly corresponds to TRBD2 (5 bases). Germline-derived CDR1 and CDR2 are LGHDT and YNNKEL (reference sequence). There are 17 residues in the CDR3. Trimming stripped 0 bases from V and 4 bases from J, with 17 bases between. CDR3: CASSQDGISMGADTQYF. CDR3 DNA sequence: TGTGCCAGCAGCCAAGACGGGATTAGCATGGGCGCAGATACGCAGTATTTT.